This T cell receptor beta chain was recovered during a study of regulatory T cells in long-lasting Graves disease. Building the TCR beta libraries relied on iRepertoire HTBI primers, and CDR3 regions underwent Arm-PCR. Each CDR3 protein gets one entry after TCRdb re-called the multiplex PCR reads with MiXCR. Of over 400,000 distinct CDR3 sequences listed, approximately 15% are singletons. CDR3 length: 15 amino acids. V was pared by 2 bases and J by 7 bases, with 18 bases between. The sample's time point: newly diagnosed GD, antithyroid drugs for less than 3 months. Isolated PBMC RNA provided the starting material for the TCR library. With EDTA tubes as the receptacles, about 9.2 milliliters of peripheral blood were drawn. Points from the study as a whole: There were preferences for TRBV28, TRBJ1-2 and TRBJ2-5 in persistent disease.

This clonotype was seen repeatedly, ten times or more. Antigen specificity is unknown. This same sample was also taken into another study, of T cells in Graves' hyperthyroidism and ophthalmopathy.

Sequencing was performed on peripheral blood mononuclear cells (PBMCs), taken at new diagnosis, from a patient treated with antithyroid drugs. V is TRBV12-3 or TRBV12-4 and J is TRBJ2-7, with D perhaps matching TRBD2 (6 bases). The TCR was taken from a woman in her fifties or sixties with Graves disease. The CDR3 region is CASSLSGRSAGEQYF. CDR3 bases: TGTGCCAGCAGTTTAAGTGGGAGATCGGCGGGAGAGCAGTACTTC.